Each of the 8 T cell receptor beta chains below was sequenced from the same sample in a study of early T cells in non-severe SARS-CoV-2 infection (dated by TCRdb to about 2021). Libraries came from 5' RACE. Sequencing relied on a NextSeq 500. The raw public reads went through TCRdb reprocessing: fastp at Q25, MiXCR clone calling, in-frame beta chains kept. CDR3 protein sequences are deduplicated, and each keeps its most common genes and DNA. The sample records about 89,000 distinct CDR3 sequences, over 15% of which are singletons. The ten most abundant clones make up about 5% of the sample. The material was whole blood, obtained at baseline. The receptor source for this set is an adult who was a healthcare worker with PCR-confirmed SARS-CoV-2 infection or an uninfected control (not recorded which).

The rearrangement uses TRBV28 and TRBJ2-2; D possibly corresponds to TRBD2 (5 bases). V was shortened by 6 bases and J by 7 bases, with 21 bases between the two germline ends. Germline values: CDR1 MDHEN, CDR2 SYDVKM. The CDR3 has 16 amino acids. The CDR3 reads CASSPLVKRAVGELFF. CDR3 bases: TGTGCCAGCAGCCCCCTAGTGAAGAGGGCGGTCGGGGAGCTGTTTTTT.

This chain connects TRBV29-1 to TRBJ2-1; D is uncertain. V gave up 4 bases and J gave up 0 bases, with 16 bases separating them. The CDR3 consists of 16 residues. In germline, CDR1 is SQVTM, CDR2 ANQGSEA. The CDR3 loop reads CSVVLTPPSSYNEQFF. The CDR3 DNA is TGCAGCGTTGTTCTAACACCCCCAAGCTCCTACAATGAGCAGTTCTTC.

This clonotype was seen ten or more times. This chain connects TRBV7-9 to TRBJ1-1, with D tentatively TRBD1 (5 bases). V was pared by 5 bases and J by 0 bases, with 10 bases between. Germline V gene sequence: CDR1 SEHNR, CDR2 FQNEAQ (reference sequence). There are 14 residues in the CDR3. The CDR3 here is CASSPQGLNTEAFF. DNA for the CDR3: TGTGCCAGCAGCCCTCAGGGCCTGAACACTGAAGCTTTCTTT.

This clonotype was detected only a few times. The genes are TRBV7-2 and TRBJ2-3; a weak D match, TRBD1 (5 bases). This CDR3 comprises 13 residues. The V end was cut by 8 bases, the J end by 0 bases, with 9 bases between. Germline-derived CDR1 and CDR2 are SGHTA and FQGNSA. CDR3 in amino acids: CASGHPSTDTQYF. In DNA, the CDR3 is TGTGCCAGCGGACACCCTAGCACAGATACGCAGTATTTT.

This clonotype was seen only a few times. The chain uses TRBV7-2 and TRBJ2-7, with unresolved D. Germline values: CDR1 SGHTA, CDR2 FQGNSA. V gave up 5 bases and J gave up 7 bases, with 12 bases separating them. CDR3 length equals 12 residues. The CDR3 is CASSPGVWEQYF. The CDR3 bases are TGTGCCAGCAGCCCGGGTGTCTGGGAGCAGTACTTC.

This clonotype was recorded a few times. CDR3 nucleotide sequence: TGTGCCAGCAGCCAAGATCATGGGGAGGCCCGCTACGAGCAGTACTTC. It translates to CASSQDHGEARYEQYF. This chain uses TRBV4-2 with TRBJ2-7; maybe TRBD2 (6 bases). The CDR3 covers 16 residues. Germline loops: CDR1 LGHNA, CDR2 YNFKEQ. The ends were cut back, 0 bases at V and 3 bases at J, with 15 bases in the middle.

This clonotype was found many times. The chain recombines TRBV28 with TRBJ1-1; D might be TRBD1 (5 bases). Per the germline V gene, CDR1 is MDHEN and CDR2 is SYDVKM. The CDR3 extends over 13 amino acids. Trimming left V 3 bases short and J 4 bases short, with 9 bases between. DNA of the CDR3: TGTGCCAGCAGTTTGGGGGGAGCCACTGAAGCTTTCTTT. Translated, it gives CASSLGGATEAFF.

This clonotype was picked up many times. The chain combines TRBV12-3 or TRBV12-4 with TRBJ2-1, with 9 bases lining up with TRBD1. This CDR3 is built from 13 residues. V trimming: 8 bases; J trimming: 8 bases; junction bases outside the gene matches: 7. The CDR3 region has the DNA TGTGCCAGCGGACCGGGACAGGGCCATGAGCAGTTCTTC. As protein: CASGPGQGHEQFF.